This T cell receptor (beta chain) was identified during a study of blood T cells in healthy people across ages. Study conclusions and caveats: Greater diversity and more naive CD4+ cells were seen in long-lived donors than in aged donors.

J was trimmed by 9 bases and V by 2 bases; bases with no gene match: 5. The CDR3 is made up of 14 amino acids. CDR1 and CDR2 from the germline V gene are SGHDN and FVKESK. As regards this clonotype: Its antigen is undetermined.

The study isolated at least 6.5 million PBMCs from each sample. For the second PCR, which ran for about 7 to 11 cycles, a sample-barcoded 5' primer and a J-beta primer mix were used. MiXCR was run by TCRdb on the 5' RACE reads, yielding one entry per CDR3 protein. The sample records about a million distinct CDR3 sequences, about 51% being singletons. The chain employs TRBV14 and TRBJ2-1; TRBD2 matches at 9 bases. This TCR was recovered from a woman aged 55-70 years in good health. The sample taken for sequencing was blood. The CDR3 region has the DNA TGTGCCAGCAGCCAAATGAGCGGGAGGCTTGAGCAGTTCTTC. This translates into CASSQMSGRLEQFF.